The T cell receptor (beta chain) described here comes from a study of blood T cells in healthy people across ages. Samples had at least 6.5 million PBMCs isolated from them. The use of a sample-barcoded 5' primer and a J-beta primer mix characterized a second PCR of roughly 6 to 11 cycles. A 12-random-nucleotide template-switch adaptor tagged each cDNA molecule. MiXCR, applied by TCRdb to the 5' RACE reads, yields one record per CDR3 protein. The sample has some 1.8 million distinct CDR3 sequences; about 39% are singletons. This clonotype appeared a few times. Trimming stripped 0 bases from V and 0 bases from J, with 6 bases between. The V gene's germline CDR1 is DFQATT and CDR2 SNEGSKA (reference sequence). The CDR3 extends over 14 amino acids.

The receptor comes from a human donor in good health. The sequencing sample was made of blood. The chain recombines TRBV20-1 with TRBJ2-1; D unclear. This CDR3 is CSARDLSSYNEQFF. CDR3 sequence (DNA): TGCAGTGCTAGAGACCTGAGCTCCTACAATGAGCAGTTCTTC.